The 22 T cell receptor beta chains presented below share a single source sample, sequenced in a study of CXCR3-negative and CXCR3-positive naive CD8 T cells. Study outcomes and limitations: Naive CXCR3-positive cells had TRB CDR3s more hydrophobic than those of CXCR3-negative naive cells.

TRB cDNA libraries were made by UMI-labeled 5' RACE. TCRdb re-called the 5' RACE reads; every CDR3 protein appears as one record, without DNA. Its listing shows approximately 88,000 distinct CDR3 sequences. No cognate antigen is known for these TCRs. Sequencing was done on a sample of naive CXCR3+ CD8+ T cells from blood. The subset: CD45RO-CCR7+CD27+CD95- naive CD8+ T cells expressing CXCR3 (TNR3+). The receptor set was obtained from a human donor in good health. Some clones in this sample may be carry-over from other donors' samples.

The chain uses TRBV28 and TRBJ1-3. In germline, CDR1 is MDHEN, CDR2 SYDVKM. The CDR3 is 14 amino acids. CDR3 sequence: CASSFPGSGNTIYF.

CDR3: CASSYMGVTDTQYF. The rearrangement uses TRBV6-5 and TRBJ2-3; as DNA is missing, the TRBD2 call by TCRdb cannot be tested. This CDR3 region has 14 residues. Germline V CDR1 and CDR2: MNHEY, SVGAGI.

The chain couples TRBV21-1 to TRBJ2-7; with no DNA, the TCRdb D assignment of TRBD1 cannot be verified. TRBV21-1 represents a pseudogene. CDR3 length: 15 residues. This CDR3 is CASSKSSRATYEQYF.

This chain links TRBV29-1 with TRBJ1-1; absent DNA, TCRdb's TRBD1 call cannot be checked. Germline assignment: CDR1 SQVTM and CDR2 ANQGSEA. This CDR3 comprises 15 residues. The CDR3 region is CSVPSQGKRGAEAFF.

The chain combines TRBV2 with TRBJ2-5; the TRBD1 assignment by TCRdb is unverifiable without DNA. Germline CDR1 and CDR2: SNHLY and FYNNEI. This CDR3 has 16 amino acids. Here the CDR3 reads CASSEDLRTIQETQYF.

This chain connects TRBV6-5 to TRBJ2-7; TCRdb selects TRBD1, and the lack of DNA leaves this call unchecked. The CDR3 is made up of 15 amino acids. The V gene's germline CDR1 is MNHEY and CDR2 SVGAGI. CDR3 amino acids: CASRQGVELVSEPYF.

The chain joins TRBV20-1 to TRBJ2-7; TCRdb selects TRBD2, and the lack of DNA leaves this call unchecked. CDR1 and CDR2 from the germline V gene are DFQATT and SNEGSKA (reference sequence). The CDR3 consists of 13 residues. The CDR3 here is CSVSGRGPYEQYF.

V usage is TRBV19 and J usage is TRBJ1-5; TCRdb reports TRBD1, a call that lacks DNA to check it against. From germline, CDR1 is LNHDA and CDR2 SQIVND (reference sequence). This CDR3 is built from 14 residues. CDR3 region: CASSTGTGNQPQHF.

The V and J genes are TRBV29-1 and TRBJ2-2; TCRdb indicates TRBD2, and absent DNA this call remains unverified. Germline CDR1 is SQVTM and CDR2 is ANQGSEA. CDR3 size: 13 residues. CDR3 sequence: CSVEEGPTGELFF.

The genes are TRBV19 and TRBJ2-2. This CDR3 comprises 15 residues. CDR1 is LNHDA and CDR2 is SQIVND in the germline V gene (reference sequence). Here the CDR3 reads CASSITTLNTGELFF.

This sequence joins TRBV4-2 and TRBJ1-1. Germline V gene lookup returns CDR1 LGHNA and CDR2 YNFKEQ. This CDR3 has 13 amino acids. The CDR3 spells CASSQSKGTEAFF.

The genes are TRBV24-1 and TRBJ2-1. CDR1 and CDR2 from the germline V gene are KGHDR and SFDVKD. The CDR3 loop spans 14 amino acids. The chain's CDR3 is CATSDTGYYNEQFF.

The gene calls are TRBV7-8 and TRBJ2-5; TCRdb selects TRBD2, and the lack of DNA leaves this call unchecked. The CDR3 loop spans 18 amino acids. CDR1 and CDR2 from the germline V gene are SGHVS and FQNEAQ. The CDR3: CASSSPGLAPLFQETQYF. Full variable domain (missing parts from reference TRBV7-8 and TRBJ2-5): GAGVSQSPRYKVAKRGQDVALRCDPISGHVSLFWYQQALGQGPEFLTYFQNEAQLDKSGLPSDRFFAERPEGSVSTLKIQRTQQEDSAVYLCASSSPGLAPLFQETQYFGPGTRLLVL.

This chain links TRBV20-1 with TRBJ2-7; TCRdb's D call, TRBD2, is unchecked because there is no DNA. CDR1 and CDR2 from the germline V gene are DFQATT and SNEGSKA (reference sequence). The CDR3 contains 15 residues. This CDR3 is CSARDPGMGWYEQYF.

V usage is TRBV12-3 or TRBV12-4 and J usage is TRBJ2-2; TCRdb calls TRBD2, which cannot be checked without DNA. CDR3 length: 13 residues. CDR3 region: CASSLVSGGELFF.

This chain uses TRBV27 with TRBJ1-1; TCRdb calls TRBD1, which cannot be checked without DNA. The CDR3 length is 13 residues. CDR1 and CDR2 from the germline V gene are MNHEY and SMNVEV (reference sequence). The CDR3 reads CASQKQTPGEAFF.

V is TRBV14 and J is TRBJ1-5; TCRdb gives TRBD1 as the D gene, but with no DNA this cannot be confirmed. This CDR3 is 13 amino acids long. Germline V gene sequence: CDR1 SGHDN, CDR2 FVKESK. CDR3 sequence: CASSQAGWEPQHF.

This chain connects TRBV4-1 to TRBJ2-7; TCRdb reports TRBD1, a call that lacks DNA to check it against. Per germline, CDR1 MGHRA and CDR2 YSYEKL. The CDR3 covers 18 residues. The CDR3 spells CASSRGQGGTLVEYEQYF.

This chain links TRBV6-2 or TRBV6-3 with TRBJ2-3; TCRdb indicates TRBD2, and absent DNA this call remains unverified. Germline CDR1 reads MNHEY; CDR2 reads SVGEGT. This CDR3 has 15 residues. The CDR3 is CASSQLAVGPDTQYF.

The V and J genes are TRBV6-5 and TRBJ2-7; TCRdb's D call, TRBD1, is unchecked because there is no DNA. The V gene's germline CDR1 is MNHEY and CDR2 SVGAGI. The CDR3 is 12 residues long. CDR3 residues: CASSKSGTAYDF.

This chain connects TRBV28 to TRBJ2-3; without DNA, the TCRdb call of TRBD1 cannot be checked. The CDR3 spans 14 residues. CDR1 MDHEN and CDR2 SYDVKM come from the germline V gene. Here the CDR3 reads CASSFQQGGDTQYF.

The J gene is TRBJ2-5, the V gene TRBV29-1; the D call from TCRdb, TRBD1, cannot be confirmed without DNA. Germline assignment: CDR1 SQVTM and CDR2 ANQGSEA. The CDR3 sequence is 14 residues long. CDR3 in amino acids: CSVEEKQGRETQYF.